This T cell receptor beta chain emerged from a study of blood T cell repertoires in COVID-19. Self-reported history from a screening survey and questionnaire set each donor's cohort. Trimming cost V 6 bases and J 9 bases, with 12 bases left between them. CDR1 and CDR2 from the germline V gene are MNHEY and SVGAGI. This CDR3 has 12 amino acids. Profiled with immunoSEQ multiplex PCR; TCRdb holds only in-frame clones, not every one. The data hold nearly 300,000 clones, with roughly 91% observed a single time. This TCR came from a woman aged 50 to 60 who had been exposed to COVID-19. Sequenced material: PBMCs or T cells enriched from blood (not recorded which). This chain links TRBV6-5 with TRBJ1-5, with D uncertain. The CDR3 DNA reads TGTGCCAGCAGGATCAAAGCGGGGCCCCAGCATTTT. It encodes CASRIKAGPQHF.